This TCR beta chain is from a study of blood T cell repertoires in COVID-19. Study in general: Samples came from the United States, Italy and Spain, spanning acute and convalescent COVID-19. PBMCs, B-cell-depleted T cells, or T cells provided the cDNA or gDNA that made up the material.

In this sample, this clone turned up once. The CDR3 is 16 residues long. V was clipped by 1 base and J by 9 bases, with 16 bases between them. Germline V gene lookup returns CDR1 SGHVS and CDR2 FNYEAQ. Authors' methods: Using reference gene primer amplification, nucleated cell counts were estimated. Repertoires were generated with immunoSEQ multiplex PCR, while TCRdb's copy carries only in-frame clones and drops some. The V and J calls and clone size were taken over from that table, and D and trimming were inferred from the DNA. The sample yields tens of thousands of clones, roughly 90% seen once. The TCR sequence derives from a man aged 70 or older with acute or convalescent COVID-19. The source material was peripheral blood. The V gene is TRBV7-6, the J gene TRBJ1-6, with D uncertain. CDR3 bases: TGTGCCAGCAGCTTAGAACAGCCCGCCACGAGTTCACCCCTCCACTTT. This encodes CASSLEQPATSSPLHF.